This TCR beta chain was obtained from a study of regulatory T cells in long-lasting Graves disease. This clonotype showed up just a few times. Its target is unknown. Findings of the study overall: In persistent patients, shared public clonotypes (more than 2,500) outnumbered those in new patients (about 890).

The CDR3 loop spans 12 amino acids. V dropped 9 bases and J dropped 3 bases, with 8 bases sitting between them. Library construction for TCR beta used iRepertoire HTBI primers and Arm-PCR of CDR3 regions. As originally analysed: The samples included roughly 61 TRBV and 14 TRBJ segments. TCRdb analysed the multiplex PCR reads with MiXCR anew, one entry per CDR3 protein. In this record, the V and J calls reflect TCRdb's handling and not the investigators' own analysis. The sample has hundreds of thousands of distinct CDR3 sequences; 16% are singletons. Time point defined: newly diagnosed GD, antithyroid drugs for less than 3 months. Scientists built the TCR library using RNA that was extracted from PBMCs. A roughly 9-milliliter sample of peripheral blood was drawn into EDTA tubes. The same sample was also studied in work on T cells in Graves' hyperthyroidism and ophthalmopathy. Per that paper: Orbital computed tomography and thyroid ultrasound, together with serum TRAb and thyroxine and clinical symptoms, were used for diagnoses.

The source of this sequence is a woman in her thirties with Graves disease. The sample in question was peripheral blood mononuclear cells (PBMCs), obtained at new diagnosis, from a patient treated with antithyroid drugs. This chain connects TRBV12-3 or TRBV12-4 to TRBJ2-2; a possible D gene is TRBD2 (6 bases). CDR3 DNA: TGTGCCAGTCCGGGGGACACCGGGGAGCTGTTTTTT. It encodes CASPGDTGELFF.